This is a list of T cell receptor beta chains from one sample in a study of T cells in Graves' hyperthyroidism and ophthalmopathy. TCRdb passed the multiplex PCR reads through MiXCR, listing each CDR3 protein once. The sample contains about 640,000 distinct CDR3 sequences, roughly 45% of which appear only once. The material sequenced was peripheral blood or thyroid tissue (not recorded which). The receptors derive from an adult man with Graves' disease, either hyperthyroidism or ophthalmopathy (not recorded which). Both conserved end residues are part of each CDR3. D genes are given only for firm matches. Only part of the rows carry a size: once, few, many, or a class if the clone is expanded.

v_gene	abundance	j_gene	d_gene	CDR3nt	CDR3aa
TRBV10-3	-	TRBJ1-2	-	TGTGCCATCAGTGCCCACAGTAACTATGGCTACACCTTC	CAISAHSNYGYTF
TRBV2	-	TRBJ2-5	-	TGTGCCAGCGGAGTGGGAGTTTATGAGACCCAGTACTTC	CASGVGVYETQYF
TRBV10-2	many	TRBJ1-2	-	TGCGCCAGCAGCTCCGACGAGGACTATGGCTACACCTTC	CASSSDEDYGYTF
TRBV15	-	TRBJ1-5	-	TGTGCCAGCAGTTTCGCAGGACTCAGCTCGGCCCAGCATTTT	CASSFAGLSSAQHF
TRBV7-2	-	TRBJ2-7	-	TGTGCCAGCAGCCAAGGGTATTTCTACGAGCAGTACTTC	CASSQGYFYEQYF
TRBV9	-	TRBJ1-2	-	TGTGCCAGCAGCAGCACAGTACACACCTTC	CASSSTVHTF
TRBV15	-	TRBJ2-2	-	TGTGCCACCAGCAGTAGGGTCACCGGGGAGCTGTTTTTT	CATSSRVTGELFF
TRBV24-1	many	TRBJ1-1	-	TGTGCCACCAGTGACCGGACGGGGAACACTGAAGCTTTCTTT	CATSDRTGNTEAFF
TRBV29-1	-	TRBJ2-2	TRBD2	TGCAGCGTTGAAGGAGGGAGCGGGAGCCTCGGGGAGCTGTTTTTT	CSVEGGSGSLGELFF
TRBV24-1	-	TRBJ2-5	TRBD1	TGTGCCACCAGTGACCCCCGGGACAGGGTAGGGGAGACCCAGTACTTC	CATSDPRDRVGETQYF
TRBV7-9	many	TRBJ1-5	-	TGTGCCAGCAGCCTAAGGGGGGGGAGGCAGCCCCAGCATTTT	CASSLRGGRQPQHF
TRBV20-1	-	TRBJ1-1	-	TGCAGTGGAAGAGGGACCAGGGTTTATGGGGCTTTCTTT	CSGRGTRVYGAFF
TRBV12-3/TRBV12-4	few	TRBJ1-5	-	TGTGCCAGCAGGGAAGCAGGGATCTCTCAGCCCCAGCATTTT	CASREAGISQPQHF
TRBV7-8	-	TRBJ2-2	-	TGTGCCAGCGCCGGAACCGGGACATTGAACACCGGGGAGCTGTTTTTT	CASAGTGTLNTGELFF
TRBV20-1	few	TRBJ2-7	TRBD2	TGCAGTGCTAGCCCGGGACTAGGAGCCTACGAGCAGTACTTC	CSASPGLGAYEQYF
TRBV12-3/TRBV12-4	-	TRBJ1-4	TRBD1	TGTGCCAGCAGTCTCGGGACAGCCGACGAAAAACTGTTTTTT	CASSLGTADEKLFF
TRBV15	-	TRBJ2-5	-	TGTGCCACCAGCAGAGAGGGGGGAGTAGAGACCCAGTACTTC	CATSREGGVETQYF
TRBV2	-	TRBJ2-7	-	TGTGCCAGCAGTTTTGCAGGAATCTCCTACGAGCAGTACTTC	CASSFAGISYEQYF
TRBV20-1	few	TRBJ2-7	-	TGCAGTGCTCCCCGGACCTTCTTGCGCGACGAGCAGTACTTC	CSAPRTFLRDEQYF
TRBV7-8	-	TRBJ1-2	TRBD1	TGTGCCAGCAGCCCGGGACAGGGGGCGGGCTACTATGGCTACACCTTC	CASSPGQGAGYYGYTF
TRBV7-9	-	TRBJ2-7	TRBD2	TGTGCCAGCAGTCTTAGCGGGGACCTCTCCTACGAGCAGTACTTC	CASSLSGDLSYEQYF
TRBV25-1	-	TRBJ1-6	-	TGTGCCAGCAGTGGAACCACAGGCGCGAATTCACCCCTCCACTTT	CASSGTTGANSPLHF
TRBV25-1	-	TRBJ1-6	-	TGTGCCAGCGGGATCGGTTCACCCCTCCACTTT	CASGIGSPLHF
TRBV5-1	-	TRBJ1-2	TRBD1	TGCGCCAGCAGCGACACGGGACAGGGCTATGGCTACACCTTC	CASSDTGQGYGYTF
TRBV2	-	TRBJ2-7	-	TGTGCCAGCAGGAGCTTGGGACACCTAGACTACGAGCAGTACTTC	CASRSLGHLDYEQYF
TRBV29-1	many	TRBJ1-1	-	TGCAGCGGTGGGGACACTGAAGCTTTCTTT	CSGGDTEAFF
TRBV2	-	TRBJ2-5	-	TGTGCCAGCAGCCCACAGGGCCCCCTTATTAGACAGACCCAGTACTTC	CASSPQGPLIRQTQYF
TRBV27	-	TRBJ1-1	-	TGTGCCAGCAGTTTCCTGCTCCCAGATCGGAACACTGAAGCTTTCTTT	CASSFLLPDRNTEAFF
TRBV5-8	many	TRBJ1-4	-	TGTGCCAGCAGCCCGGACCCAGGCGTAGGAAAACTGTTTTTT	CASSPDPGVGKLFF
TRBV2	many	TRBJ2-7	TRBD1	TGTGCCGTACCGGGACAGGGGGCGTACGAGCAGTACTTC	CAVPGQGAYEQYF
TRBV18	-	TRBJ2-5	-	TGTGCCAGCTCACCTGTTTTGGGGTCAGAGACCCAGTACTTC	CASSPVLGSETQYF
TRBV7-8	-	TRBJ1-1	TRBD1	TGTGCCAGCAGTTTATCGACAGGGAGGGACACTGAAGCTTTCTTT	CASSLSTGRDTEAFF
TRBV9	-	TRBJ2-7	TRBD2	TGTGCCAGCAGCTCTGGGACTAGCGCCGAGCAGTACTTC	CASSSGTSAEQYF
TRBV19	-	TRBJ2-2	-	TGTGCCAGTGGGTGGGGGGCTGTCGACACCGGGGAGCTGTTTTTT	CASGWGAVDTGELFF
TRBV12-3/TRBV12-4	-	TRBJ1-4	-	TGTGCCAGCGCGGGCCAGACCGTGAATGGGGGAAAACTGTTTTTT	CASAGQTVNGGKLFF
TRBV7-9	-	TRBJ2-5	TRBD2	TGTGCCAGCAGCTCAGAGACTAGCGGGAGTTTAAAAGAGACCCAGTACTTC	CASSSETSGSLKETQYF
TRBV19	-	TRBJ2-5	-	TGTGCCAGTAACCGCTACCTGGGGCAGGAGACCCAGTACTTC	CASNRYLGQETQYF
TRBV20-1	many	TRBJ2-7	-	TGCAGTGCTAGGGAGGCAGGGGACGAGCAGTACTTC	CSAREAGDEQYF
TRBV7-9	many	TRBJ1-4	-	TGTGCCAGCAGCTTAGCAGGGGAGGAAAAACTGTTTTTT	CASSLAGEEKLFF
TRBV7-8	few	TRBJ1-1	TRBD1	TGTGCCAGCAGCTTAGGATCGGGACAGGGGTTGGTTACTGAAGCTTTCTTT	CASSLGSGQGLVTEAFF
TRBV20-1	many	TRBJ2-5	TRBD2	TGCAGCTCTCAAAGCGGGGGGATAGAGACCCAGTACTTC	CSSQSGGIETQYF
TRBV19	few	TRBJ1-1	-	TGTGCCAGTAGTATATCGGGGTGGAGGACTGAAGCTTTCTTT	CASSISGWRTEAFF
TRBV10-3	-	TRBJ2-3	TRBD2	TGTGCCAGCAGCCCGACTAGCGGAGGCACAGATACGCAGTATTTT	CASSPTSGGTDTQYF